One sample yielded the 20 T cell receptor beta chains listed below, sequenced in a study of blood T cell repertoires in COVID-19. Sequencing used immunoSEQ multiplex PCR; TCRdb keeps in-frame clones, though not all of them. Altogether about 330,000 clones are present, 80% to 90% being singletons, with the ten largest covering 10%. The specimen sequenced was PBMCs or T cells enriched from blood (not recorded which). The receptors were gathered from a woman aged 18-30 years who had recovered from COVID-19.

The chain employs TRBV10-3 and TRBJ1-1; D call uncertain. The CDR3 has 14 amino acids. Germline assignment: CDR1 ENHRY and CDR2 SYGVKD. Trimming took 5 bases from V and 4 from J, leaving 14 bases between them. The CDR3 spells CAISSQFSPTEAFF. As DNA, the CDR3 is TGTGCCATCAGTTCCCAGTTCTCTCCCACTGAAGCTTTCTTT.

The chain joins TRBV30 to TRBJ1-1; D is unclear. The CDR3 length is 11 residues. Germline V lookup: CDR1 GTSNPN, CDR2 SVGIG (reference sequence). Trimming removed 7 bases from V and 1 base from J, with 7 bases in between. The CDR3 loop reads CAFTENTEAFF. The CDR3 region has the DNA TGTGCCTTTACAGAGAACACTGAAGCTTTCTTT. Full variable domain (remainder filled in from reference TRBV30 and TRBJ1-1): SQTIHQWPATLVQPVGSPLSLECTVEGTSNPNLYWYRQAAGRGLQLLFYSVGIGQISSEVPQNLSASRPQDRQFILSSKKLLLSDSGFYLCAFTENTEAFFGQGTRLTVV.

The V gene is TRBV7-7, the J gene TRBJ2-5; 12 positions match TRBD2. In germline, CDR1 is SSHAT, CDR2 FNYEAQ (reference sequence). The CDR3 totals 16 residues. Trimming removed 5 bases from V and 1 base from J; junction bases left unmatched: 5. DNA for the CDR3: TGTGCCAGCAGCCGAGGACTAGCGGGGCTCCAAGAGACCCAGTACTTC. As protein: CASSRGLAGLQETQYF.

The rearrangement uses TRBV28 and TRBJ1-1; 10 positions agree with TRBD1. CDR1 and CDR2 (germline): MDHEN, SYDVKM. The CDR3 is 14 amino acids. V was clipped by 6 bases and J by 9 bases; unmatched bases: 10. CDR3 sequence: CASSSGQGDLQAFF. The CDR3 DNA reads TGTGCCAGCAGCTCCGGACAGGGGGATTTACAAGCTTTCTTT.

The CDR3 nucleotides read TGCGCCAGCAGCATACGAGTGAACACTGAAGCTTTCTTT. Its protein is CASSIRVNTEAFF. J is TRBJ1-1 and V is TRBV5-1; D is ambiguous. Per the germline V gene, CDR1 is SGHRS and CDR2 is YFSETQ. The V end lost 4 bases, the J end lost 0 bases, and 7 bases lay between the germline ends. The CDR3 runs 13 residues.

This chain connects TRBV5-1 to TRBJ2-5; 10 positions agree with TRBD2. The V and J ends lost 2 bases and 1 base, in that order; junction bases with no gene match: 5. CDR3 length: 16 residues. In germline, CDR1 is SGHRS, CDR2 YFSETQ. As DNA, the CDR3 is TGCGCCAGCAGCTTAGGTAGCGGGGGGTTCCAAGAGACCCAGTACTTC. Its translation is CASSLGSGGFQETQYF. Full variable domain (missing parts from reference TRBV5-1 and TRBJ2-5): KAGVTQTPRYLIKTRGQQVTLSCSPISGHRSVSWYQQTPGQGLQFLFEYFSETQRNKGNFPGRFSGRQFSNSRSEMNVSTLELGDSALYLCASSLGSGGFQETQYFGPGTRLLVL.

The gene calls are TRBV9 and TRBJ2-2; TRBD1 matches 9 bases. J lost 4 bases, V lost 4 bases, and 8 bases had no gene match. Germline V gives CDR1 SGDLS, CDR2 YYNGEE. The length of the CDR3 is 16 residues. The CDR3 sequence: CASSFPGQGGTGELFF. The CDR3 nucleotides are TGTGCCAGCAGCTTCCCGGGACAGGGTGGCACCGGGGAGCTGTTTTTT.

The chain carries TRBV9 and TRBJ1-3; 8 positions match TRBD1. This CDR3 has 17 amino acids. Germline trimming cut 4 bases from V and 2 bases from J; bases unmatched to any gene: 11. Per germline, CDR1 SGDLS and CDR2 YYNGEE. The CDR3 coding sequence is TGTGCCAGCAGCCCACACACAGGGGGAGGAACTGGAAACACCATATATTTT. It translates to CASSPHTGGGTGNTIYF.

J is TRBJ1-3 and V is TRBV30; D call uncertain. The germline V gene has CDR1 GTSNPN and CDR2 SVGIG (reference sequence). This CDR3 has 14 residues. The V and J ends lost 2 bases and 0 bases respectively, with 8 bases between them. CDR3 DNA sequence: TGTGCCTGGAGTCACAGCAACTCTGGAAACACCATATATTTT. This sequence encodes CAWSHSNSGNTIYF.

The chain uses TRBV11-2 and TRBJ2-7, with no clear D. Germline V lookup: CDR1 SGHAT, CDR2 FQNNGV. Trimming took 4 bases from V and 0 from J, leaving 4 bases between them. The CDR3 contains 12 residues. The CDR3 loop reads CASSSGSYEQYF. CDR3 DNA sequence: TGTGCCAGCAGCTCCGGCTCCTACGAGCAGTACTTC.

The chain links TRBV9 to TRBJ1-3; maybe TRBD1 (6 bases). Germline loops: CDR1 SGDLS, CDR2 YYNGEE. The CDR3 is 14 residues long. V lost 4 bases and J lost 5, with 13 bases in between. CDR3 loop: CASSNRVARNTIYF. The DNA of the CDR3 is TGTGCCAGCAGCAACAGGGTAGCCCGAAACACCATATATTTT.

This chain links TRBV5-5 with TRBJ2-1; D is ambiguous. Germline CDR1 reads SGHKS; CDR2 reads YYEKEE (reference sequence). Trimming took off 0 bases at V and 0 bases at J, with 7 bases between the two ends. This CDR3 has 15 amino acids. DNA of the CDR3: TGTGCCAGCAGCTTGGCCTGGCTCTCCTACAATGAGCAGTTCTTC. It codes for CASSLAWLSYNEQFF.

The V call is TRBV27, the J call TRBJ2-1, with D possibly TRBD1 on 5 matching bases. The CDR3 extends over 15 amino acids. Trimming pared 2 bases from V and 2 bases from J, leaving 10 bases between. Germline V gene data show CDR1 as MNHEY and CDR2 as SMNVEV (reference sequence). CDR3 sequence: CASSLQGYPYNEQFF. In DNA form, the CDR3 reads TGTGCCAGCAGTTTACAGGGATACCCCTACAATGAGCAGTTCTTC.

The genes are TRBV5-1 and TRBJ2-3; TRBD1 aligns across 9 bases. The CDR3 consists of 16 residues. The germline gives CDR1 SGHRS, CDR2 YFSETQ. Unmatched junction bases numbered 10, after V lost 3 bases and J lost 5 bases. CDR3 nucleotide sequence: TGCGCCAGCAGCTCCGGACTACAGGGGGCAGGAGATACGCAGTATTTT. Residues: CASSSGLQGAGDTQYF.

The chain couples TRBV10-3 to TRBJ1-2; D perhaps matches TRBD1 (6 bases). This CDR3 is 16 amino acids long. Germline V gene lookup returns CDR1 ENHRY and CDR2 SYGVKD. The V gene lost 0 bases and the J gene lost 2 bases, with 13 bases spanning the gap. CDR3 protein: CAISESNRDKNYGYTF. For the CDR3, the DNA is TGTGCCATCAGTGAGTCGAACCGGGACAAGAACTATGGCTACACCTTC.

This CDR3 is CASSRTSGSIWTDTQYF. The CDR3 DNA reads as TGCGCCAGCAGCCGGACTAGCGGGAGTATATGGACAGATACGCAGTATTTT. V and J are TRBV5-1 and TRBJ2-3, with 13 bases identical to TRBD2. The trim removed 4 bases at V and 3 bases at J, leaving 8 bases unmatched. Germline CDR1 and CDR2: SGHRS and YFSETQ. The CDR3 is 17 amino acids.

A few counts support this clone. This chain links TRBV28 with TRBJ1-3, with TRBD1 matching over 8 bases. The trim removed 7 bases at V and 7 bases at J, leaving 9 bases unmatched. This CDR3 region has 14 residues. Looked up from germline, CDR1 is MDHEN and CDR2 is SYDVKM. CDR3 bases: TGTGCCAGCACCGCAGGGGGCGCGGGGAACACCATATATTTT. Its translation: CASTAGGAGNTIYF.

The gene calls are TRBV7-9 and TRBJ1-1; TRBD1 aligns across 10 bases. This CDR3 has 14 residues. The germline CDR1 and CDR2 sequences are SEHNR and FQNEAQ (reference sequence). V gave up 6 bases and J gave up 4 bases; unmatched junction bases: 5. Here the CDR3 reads CASSQGQGITEAFF. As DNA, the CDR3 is TGTGCCAGCAGTCAGGGACAGGGGATCACTGAAGCTTTCTTT.

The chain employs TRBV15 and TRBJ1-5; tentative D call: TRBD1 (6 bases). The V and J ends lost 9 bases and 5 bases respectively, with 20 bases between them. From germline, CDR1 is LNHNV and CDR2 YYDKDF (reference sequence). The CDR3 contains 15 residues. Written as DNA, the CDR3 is TGTGCCACAGGGGAGACAGGTAAACATTATCAGCCCCAGCATTTT. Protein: CATGETGKHYQPQHF.

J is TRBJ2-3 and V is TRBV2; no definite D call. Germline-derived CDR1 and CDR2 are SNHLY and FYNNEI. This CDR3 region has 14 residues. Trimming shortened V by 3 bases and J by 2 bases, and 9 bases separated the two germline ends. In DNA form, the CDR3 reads TGTGCCAGCAGTGAGGGCTTTTCCACAGATACGCAGTATTTT. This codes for CASSEGFSTDTQYF.